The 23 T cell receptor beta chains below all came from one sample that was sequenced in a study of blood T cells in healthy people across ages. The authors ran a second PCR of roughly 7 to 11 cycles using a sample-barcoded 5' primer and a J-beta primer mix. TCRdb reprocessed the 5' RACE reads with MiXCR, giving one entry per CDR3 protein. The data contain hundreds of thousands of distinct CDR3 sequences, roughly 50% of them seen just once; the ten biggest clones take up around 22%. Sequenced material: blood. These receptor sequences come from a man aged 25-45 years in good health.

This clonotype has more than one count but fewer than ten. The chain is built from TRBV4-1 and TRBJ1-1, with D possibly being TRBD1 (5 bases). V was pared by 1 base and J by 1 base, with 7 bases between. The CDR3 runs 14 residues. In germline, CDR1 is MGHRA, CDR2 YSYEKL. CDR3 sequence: CASSQGDRNTEAFF. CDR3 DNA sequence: TGCGCCAGCAGCCAAGGAGACAGGAACACTGAAGCTTTCTTT.

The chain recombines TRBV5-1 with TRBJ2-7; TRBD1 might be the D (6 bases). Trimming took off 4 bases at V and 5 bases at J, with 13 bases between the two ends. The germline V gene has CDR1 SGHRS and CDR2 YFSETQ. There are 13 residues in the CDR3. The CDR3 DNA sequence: TGCGCCAGCAGCCATTCACAGGGCCACGAGCAGTACTTC. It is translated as CASSHSQGHEQYF. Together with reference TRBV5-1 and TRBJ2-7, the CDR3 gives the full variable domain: KAGVTQTPRYLIKTRGQQVTLSCSPISGHRSVSWYQQTPGQGLQFLFEYFSETQRNKGNFPGRFSGRQFSNSRSEMNVSTLELGDSALYLCASSHSQGHEQYFGPGTRLTVT.

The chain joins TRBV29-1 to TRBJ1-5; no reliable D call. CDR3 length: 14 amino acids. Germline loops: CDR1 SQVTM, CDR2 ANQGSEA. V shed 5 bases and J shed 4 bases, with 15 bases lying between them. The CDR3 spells CSVIFGGFNQPQHF. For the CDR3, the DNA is TGCAGCGTTATTTTTGGAGGGTTTAATCAGCCCCAGCATTTT. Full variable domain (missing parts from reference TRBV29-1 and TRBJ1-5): SAVISQKPSRDICQRGTSLTIQCQVDSQVTMMFWYRQQPGQSLTLIATANQGSEATYESGFVIDKFPISRPNLTFSTLTVSNMSPEDSSIYLCSVIFGGFNQPQHFGDGTRLSIL.

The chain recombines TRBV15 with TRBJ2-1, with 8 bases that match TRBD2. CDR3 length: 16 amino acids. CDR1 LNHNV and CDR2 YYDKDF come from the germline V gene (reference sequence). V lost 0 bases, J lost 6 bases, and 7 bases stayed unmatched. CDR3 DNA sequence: TGTGCCACCAGCAGAGAACTAGAACTAGCGGCCAATGAGCAGTTCTTC. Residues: CATSRELELAANEQFF.

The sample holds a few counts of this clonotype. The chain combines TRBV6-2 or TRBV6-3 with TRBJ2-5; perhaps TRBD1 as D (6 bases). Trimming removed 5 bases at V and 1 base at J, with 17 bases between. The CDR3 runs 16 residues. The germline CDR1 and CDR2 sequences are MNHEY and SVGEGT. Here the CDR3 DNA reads TGTGCCAGCAGTGAGGGGGTTGCTCAGATCCAAGAGACCCAGTACTTC. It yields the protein CASSEGVAQIQETQYF.

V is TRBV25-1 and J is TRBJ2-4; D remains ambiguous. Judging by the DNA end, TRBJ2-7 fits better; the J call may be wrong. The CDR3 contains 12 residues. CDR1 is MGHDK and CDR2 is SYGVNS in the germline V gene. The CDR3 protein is CASRADPYEQYF. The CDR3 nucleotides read TGTGCCAGCCGGGCAGACCCCTACGAGCAGTACTTC.

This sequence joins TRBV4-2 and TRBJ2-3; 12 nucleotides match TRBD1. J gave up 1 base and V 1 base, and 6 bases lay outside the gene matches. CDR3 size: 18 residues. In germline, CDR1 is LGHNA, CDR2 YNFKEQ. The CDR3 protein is CASSQGGQGAHGTDTQYF. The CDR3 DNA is TGTGCCAGCAGCCAAGGGGGACAGGGGGCGCACGGCACAGATACGCAGTATTTT.

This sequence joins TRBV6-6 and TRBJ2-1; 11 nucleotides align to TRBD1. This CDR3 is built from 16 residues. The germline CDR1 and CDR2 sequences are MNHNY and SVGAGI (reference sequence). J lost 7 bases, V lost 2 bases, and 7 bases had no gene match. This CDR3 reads CASSYAGQGARNEQFF. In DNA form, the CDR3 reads TGTGCCAGCAGTTACGCAGGACAGGGGGCGAGGAATGAGCAGTTCTTC.

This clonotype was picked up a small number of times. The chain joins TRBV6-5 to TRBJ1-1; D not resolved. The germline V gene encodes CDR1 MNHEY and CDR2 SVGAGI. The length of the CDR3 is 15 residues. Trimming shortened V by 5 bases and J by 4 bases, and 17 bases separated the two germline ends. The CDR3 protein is CASSQGREWSTEAFF. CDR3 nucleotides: TGTGCCAGCAGTCAAGGGAGGGAGTGGAGCACTGAAGCTTTCTTT.

The CDR3 coding sequence is TGTGCCAGCTCACCCGGGGCTAGCGGGGGAAATGAGCAGTTCTTC. Its protein is CASSPGASGGNEQFF. The chain links TRBV18 to TRBJ2-1; 10 bases are shared with TRBD2. V dropped 3 bases and J dropped 7; count of bases not matched to a gene: 6. The CDR3 is made up of 15 amino acids. CDR1 is KGHSH and CDR2 is LQKENI in the germline V gene.

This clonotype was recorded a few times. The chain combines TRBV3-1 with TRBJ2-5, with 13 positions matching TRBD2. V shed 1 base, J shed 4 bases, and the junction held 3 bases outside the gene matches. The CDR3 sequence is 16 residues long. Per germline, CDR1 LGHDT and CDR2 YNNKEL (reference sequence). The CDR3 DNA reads TGTGCCAGCAGCCAAGGGACTAGCGGGAGAGGAGAGACCCAGTACTTC. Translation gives CASSQGTSGRGETQYF.

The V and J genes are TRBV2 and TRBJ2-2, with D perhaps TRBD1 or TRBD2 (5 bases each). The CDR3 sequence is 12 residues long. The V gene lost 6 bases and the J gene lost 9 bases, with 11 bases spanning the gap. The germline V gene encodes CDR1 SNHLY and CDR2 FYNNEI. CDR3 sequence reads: CASSKGTRELFF. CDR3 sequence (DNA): TGTGCCAGCAGCAAGGGGACCCGGGAGCTGTTTTTT.

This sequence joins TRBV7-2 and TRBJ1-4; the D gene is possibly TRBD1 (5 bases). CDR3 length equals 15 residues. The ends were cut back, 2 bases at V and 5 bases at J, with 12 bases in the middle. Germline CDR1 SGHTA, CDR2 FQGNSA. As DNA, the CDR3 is TGTGCCAGCAGCTTAAACGCCGGGGGGAATGAAAAACTGTTTTTT. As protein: CASSLNAGGNEKLFF.

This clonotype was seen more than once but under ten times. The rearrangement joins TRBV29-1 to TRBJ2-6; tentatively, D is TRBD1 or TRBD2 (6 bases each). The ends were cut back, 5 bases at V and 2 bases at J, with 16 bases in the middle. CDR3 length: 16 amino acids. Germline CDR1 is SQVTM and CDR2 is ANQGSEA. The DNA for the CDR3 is TGCAGCGTTTCACCCCGAGGGGGGACTGGGGCCAACGTCCTGACTTTC. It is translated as CSVSPRGGTGANVLTF.

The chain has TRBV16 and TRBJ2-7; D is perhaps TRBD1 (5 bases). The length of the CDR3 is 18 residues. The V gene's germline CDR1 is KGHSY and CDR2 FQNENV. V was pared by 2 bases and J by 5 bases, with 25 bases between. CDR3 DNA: TGTGCCAGCAGCCAAACCGGTTCCCCCTGGACAAATTCCGACGAGCAGTACTTC. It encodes CASSQTGSPWTNSDEQYF. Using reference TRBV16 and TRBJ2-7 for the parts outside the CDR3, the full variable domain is GEEVAQTPKHLVRGEGQKAKLYCAPIKGHSYVFWYQQVLKNEFKFLISFQNENVFDETGMPKERFSAKCLPNSPCSLEIQATKLEDSAVYFCASSQTGSPWTNSDEQYFGPGTRLTVT.

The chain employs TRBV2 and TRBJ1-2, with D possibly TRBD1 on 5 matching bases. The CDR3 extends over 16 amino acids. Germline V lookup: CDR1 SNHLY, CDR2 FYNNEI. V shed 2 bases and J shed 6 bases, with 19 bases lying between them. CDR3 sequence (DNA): TGTGCCAGCAGTGAAAATGGGGCTGCTACAAAAAATGGCTACACCTTC. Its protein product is CASSENGAATKNGYTF.

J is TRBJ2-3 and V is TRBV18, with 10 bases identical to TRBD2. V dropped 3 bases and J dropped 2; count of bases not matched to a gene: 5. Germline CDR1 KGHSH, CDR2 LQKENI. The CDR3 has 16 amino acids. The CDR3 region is CASSPPGTSATDTQYF. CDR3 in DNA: TGTGCCAGCTCACCGCCCGGGACTAGCGCCACAGATACGCAGTATTTT.

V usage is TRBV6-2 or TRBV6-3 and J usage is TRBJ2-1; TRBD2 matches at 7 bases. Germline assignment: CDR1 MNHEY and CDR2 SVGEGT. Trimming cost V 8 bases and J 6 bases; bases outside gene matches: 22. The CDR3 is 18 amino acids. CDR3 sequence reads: CASRWDPLAAALPNEQFF. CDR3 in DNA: TGTGCCAGCCGCTGGGACCCGCTAGCGGCGGCCCTACCCAATGAGCAGTTCTTC.

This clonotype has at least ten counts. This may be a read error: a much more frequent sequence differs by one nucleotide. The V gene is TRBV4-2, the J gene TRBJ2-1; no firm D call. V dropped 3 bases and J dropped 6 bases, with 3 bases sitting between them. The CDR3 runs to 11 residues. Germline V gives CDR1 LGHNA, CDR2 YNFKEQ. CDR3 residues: CASSHVNEQFF. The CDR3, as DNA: TGTGCCAGCAGCCATGTCAATGAGCAGTTCTTC.

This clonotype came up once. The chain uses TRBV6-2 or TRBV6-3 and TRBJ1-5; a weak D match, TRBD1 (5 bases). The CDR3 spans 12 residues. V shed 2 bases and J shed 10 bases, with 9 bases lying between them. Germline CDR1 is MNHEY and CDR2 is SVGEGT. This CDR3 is CASSYNQGPQHF. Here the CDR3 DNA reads TGTGCCAGCAGTTACAATCAGGGTCCCCAGCATTTT.

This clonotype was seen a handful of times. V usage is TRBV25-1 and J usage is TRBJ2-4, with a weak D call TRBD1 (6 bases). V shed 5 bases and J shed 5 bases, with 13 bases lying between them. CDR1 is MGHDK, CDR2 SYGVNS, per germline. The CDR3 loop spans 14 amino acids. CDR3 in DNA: TGTGCCAGCAGTCCCCACAGGGACGAAAACATTCAGTACTTC. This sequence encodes CASSPHRDENIQYF.

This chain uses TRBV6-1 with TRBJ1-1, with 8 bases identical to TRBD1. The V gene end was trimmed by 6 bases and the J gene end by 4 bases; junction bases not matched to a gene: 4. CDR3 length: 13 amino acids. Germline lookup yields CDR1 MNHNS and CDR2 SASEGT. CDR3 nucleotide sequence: TGTGCCAGCAGAGATACAGGGGGCACTGAAGCTTTCTTT. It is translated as CASRDTGGTEAFF.

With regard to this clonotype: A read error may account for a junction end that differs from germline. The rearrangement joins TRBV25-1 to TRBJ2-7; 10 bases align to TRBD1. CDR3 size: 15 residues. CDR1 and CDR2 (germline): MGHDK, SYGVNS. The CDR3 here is CASRESGTGVYEQYF. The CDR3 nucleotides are TGTGCCAGCAGGGAATCCGGGACAGGGGTCTACGAGCAGTACTTC.